This T cell receptor (beta chain) was retrieved from a study of identical twins. Note on this clonotype: Its target is unknown.

TCRdb called the 5' RACE reads again in MiXCR, with one record for every CDR3 protein. The table includes 400,000 to 550,000 distinct CDR3 sequences, 22% detected once. V dropped 6 bases and J dropped 6 bases, with 10 bases sitting between them. The CDR3 consists of 11 residues. Per the germline V gene, CDR1 is DFQATT and CDR2 is SNEGSKA (reference sequence). Study-level points and caveats: Out-of-frame alpha sequences that twins shared showed excess low generation probability. For zero-insertion analyses, partial confounding could come from invariant MAIT and iNKT cells. The conclusions drew on cross-sectional statistical analysis instead of tracking the same donors.

Another study also made use of these data, one on T cells expressing NK-cell markers. From that paper: Underlying the TCR beta repertoires were sorted CD3+CD56+NKG2C+, CD3+CD56+NKG2C- and CD3+CD56-NKG2C+ T cells.

The sample comprised CD4+ T cells sorted from blood. This receptor was obtained from a woman under 30 in good health. This chain joins TRBV20-1 and TRBJ2-3; D possibly corresponds to TRBD1 (6 bases). Here the CDR3 reads CSATDRDTQYF. The CDR3 coding sequence is TGCAGTGCCACCGACAGGGATACGCAGTATTTT.